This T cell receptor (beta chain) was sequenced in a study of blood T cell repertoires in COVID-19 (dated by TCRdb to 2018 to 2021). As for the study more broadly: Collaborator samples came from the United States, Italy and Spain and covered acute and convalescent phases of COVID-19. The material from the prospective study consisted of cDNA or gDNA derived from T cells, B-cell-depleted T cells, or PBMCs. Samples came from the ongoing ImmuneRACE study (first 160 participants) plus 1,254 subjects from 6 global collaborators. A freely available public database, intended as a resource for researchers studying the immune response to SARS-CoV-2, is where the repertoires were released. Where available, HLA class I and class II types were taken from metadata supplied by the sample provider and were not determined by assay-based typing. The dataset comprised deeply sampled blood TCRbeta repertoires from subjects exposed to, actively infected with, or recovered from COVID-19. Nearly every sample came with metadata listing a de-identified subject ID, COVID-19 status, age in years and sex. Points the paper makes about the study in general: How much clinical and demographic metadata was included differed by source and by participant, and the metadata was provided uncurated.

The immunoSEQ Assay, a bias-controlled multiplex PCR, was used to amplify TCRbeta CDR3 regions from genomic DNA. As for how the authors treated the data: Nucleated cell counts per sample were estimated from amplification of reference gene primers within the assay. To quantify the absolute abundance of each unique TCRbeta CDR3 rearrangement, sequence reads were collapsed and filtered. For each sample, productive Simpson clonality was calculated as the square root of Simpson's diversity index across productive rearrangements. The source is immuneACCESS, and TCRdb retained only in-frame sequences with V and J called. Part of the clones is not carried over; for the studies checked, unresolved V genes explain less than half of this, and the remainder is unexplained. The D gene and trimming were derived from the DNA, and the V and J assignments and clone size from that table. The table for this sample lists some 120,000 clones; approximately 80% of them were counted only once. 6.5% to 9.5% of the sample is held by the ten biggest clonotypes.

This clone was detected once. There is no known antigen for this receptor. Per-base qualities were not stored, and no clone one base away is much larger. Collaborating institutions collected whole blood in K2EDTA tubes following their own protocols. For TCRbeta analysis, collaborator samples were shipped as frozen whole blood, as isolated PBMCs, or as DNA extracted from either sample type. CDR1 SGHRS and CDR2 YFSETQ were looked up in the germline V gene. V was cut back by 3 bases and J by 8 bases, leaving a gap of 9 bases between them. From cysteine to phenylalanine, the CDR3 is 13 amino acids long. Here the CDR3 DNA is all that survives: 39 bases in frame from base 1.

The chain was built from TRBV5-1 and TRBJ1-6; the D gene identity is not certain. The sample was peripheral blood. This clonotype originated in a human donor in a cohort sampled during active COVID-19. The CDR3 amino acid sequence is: CASSSQSDSPLHF. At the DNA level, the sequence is TGCGCCAGCAGCTCCCAATCGGATTCACCCCTCCACTTT.